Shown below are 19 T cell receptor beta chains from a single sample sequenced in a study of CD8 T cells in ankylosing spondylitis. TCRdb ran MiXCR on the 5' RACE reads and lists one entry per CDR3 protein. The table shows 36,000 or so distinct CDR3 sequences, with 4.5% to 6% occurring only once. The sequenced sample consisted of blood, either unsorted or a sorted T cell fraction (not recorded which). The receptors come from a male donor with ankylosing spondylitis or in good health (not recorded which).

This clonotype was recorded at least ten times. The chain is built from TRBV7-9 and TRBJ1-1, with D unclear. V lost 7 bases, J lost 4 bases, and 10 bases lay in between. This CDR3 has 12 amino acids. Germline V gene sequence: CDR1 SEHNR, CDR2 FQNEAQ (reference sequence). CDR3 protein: CASINSVTEAFF. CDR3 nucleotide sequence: TGTGCCAGCATCAACTCAGTCACTGAAGCTTTCTTT.

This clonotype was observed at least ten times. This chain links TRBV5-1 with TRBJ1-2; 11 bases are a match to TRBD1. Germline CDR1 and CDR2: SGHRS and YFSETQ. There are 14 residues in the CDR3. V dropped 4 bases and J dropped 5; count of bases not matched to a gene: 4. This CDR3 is CASSTGQGAYGYTF. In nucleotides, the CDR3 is TGCGCCAGCAGCACCGGACAGGGGGCGTATGGCTACACCTTC.

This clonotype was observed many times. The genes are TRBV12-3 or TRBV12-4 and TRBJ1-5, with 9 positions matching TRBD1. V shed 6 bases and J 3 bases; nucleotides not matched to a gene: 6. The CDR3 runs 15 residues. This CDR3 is CASRPGTGNNQPQHF. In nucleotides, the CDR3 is TGTGCCAGCAGACCCGGGACAGGGAACAATCAGCCCCAGCATTTT.

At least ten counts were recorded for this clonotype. In DNA, the CDR3 is TGTGCCAGCAGGCCCTGGACAGGGAAGAACAATGAGCAGTTCTTC. Protein: CASRPWTGKNNEQFF. This rearrangement joins TRBV14 to TRBJ2-1; 8 positions match TRBD1. The V segment lost 6 bases and the J segment 5 bases; nucleotides outside the gene matches: 9. The CDR3 extends over 15 amino acids. Per the germline V gene, CDR1 is SGHDN and CDR2 is FVKESK.

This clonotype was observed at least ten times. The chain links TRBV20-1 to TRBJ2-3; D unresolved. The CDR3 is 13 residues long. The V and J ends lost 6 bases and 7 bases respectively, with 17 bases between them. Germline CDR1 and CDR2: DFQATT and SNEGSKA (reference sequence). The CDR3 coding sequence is TGCAGTGCCGCGGAGCTCGTTTTAAATACGCAGTATTTT. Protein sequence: CSAAELVLNTQYF.

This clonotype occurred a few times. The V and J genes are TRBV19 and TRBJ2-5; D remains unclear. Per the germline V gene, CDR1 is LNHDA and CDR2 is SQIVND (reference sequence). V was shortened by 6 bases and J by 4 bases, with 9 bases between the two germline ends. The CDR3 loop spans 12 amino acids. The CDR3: CASSPFGETQYF. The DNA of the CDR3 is TGTGCCAGTAGCCCCTTCGGAGAGACCCAGTACTTC.

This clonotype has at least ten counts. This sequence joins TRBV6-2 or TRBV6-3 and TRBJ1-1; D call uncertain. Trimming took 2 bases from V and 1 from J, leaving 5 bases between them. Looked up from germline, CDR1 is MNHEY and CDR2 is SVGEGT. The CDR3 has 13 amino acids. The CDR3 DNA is TGTGCCAGCAGTTACAAGGAGAACACTGAAGCTTTCTTT. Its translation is CASSYKENTEAFF.

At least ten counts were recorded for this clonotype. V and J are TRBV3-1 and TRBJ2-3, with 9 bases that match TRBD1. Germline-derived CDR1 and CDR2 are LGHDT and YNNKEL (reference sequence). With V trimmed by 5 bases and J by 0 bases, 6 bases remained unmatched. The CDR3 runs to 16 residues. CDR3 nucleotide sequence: TGTGCCAGCAGCAAATGGACAGGGGATAGCACAGATACGCAGTATTTT. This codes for CASSKWTGDSTDTQYF.

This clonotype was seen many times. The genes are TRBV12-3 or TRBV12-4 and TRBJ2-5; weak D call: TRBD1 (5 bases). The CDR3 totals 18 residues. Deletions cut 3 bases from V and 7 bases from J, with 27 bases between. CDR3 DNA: TGTGCCAGCAGTTTCGGCGAGATTACTCTACAGGCGGCCGTGACCCAGTACTTC. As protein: CASSFGEITLQAAVTQYF.

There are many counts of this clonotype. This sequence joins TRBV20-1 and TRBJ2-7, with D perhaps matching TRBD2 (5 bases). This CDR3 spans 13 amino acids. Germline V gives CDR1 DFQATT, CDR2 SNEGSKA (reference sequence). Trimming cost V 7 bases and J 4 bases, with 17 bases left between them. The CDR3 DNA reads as TGCAGTGTCGCCGTCTCGGGGATATACGAGCAGTACTTC. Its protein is CSVAVSGIYEQYF.

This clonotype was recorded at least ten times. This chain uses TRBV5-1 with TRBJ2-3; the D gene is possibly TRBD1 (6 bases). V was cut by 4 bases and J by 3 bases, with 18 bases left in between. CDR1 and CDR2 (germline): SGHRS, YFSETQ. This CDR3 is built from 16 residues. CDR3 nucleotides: TGCGCCAGCAGCCAGGGGACCGCTTGGGGGACAGATACGCAGTATTTT. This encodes CASSQGTAWGTDTQYF.

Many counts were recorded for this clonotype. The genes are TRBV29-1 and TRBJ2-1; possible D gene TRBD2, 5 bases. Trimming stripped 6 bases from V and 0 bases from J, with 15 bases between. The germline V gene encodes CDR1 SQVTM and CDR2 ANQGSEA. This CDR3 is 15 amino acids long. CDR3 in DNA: TGCAGCGTGCCCAAGGATGGGAGCTCCTACAATGAGCAGTTCTTC. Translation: CSVPKDGSSYNEQFF.

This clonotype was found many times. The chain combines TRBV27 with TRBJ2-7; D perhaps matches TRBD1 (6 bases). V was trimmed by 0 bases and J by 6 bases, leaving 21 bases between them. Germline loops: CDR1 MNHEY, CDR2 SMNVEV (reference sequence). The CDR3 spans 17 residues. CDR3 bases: TGTGCCAGCAGTTTATCGGGCCCGGGACATATCCCTCTCGAGCAGTACTTC. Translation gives CASSLSGPGHIPLEQYF.

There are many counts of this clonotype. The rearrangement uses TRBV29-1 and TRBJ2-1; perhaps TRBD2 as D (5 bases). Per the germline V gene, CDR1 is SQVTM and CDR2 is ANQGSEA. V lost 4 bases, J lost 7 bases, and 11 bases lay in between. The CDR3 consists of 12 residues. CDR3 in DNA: TGCAGCGTTGCTCGGACTGGAAATGAGCAGTTCTTC. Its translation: CSVARTGNEQFF.

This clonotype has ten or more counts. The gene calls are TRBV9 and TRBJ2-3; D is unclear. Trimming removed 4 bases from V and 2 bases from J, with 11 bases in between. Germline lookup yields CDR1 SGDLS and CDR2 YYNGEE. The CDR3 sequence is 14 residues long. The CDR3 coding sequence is TGTGCCAGCAGCCCCGGCGGCCTCACAGATACGCAGTATTTT. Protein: CASSPGGLTDTQYF.

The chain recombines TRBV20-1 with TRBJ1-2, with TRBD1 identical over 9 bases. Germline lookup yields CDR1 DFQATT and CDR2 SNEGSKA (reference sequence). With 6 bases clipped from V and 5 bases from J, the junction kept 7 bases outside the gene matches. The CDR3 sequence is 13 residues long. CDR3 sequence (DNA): TGCAGTGCGCGGGGACAGGGAGTATATGGCTACACCTTC. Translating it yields CSARGQGVYGYTF.

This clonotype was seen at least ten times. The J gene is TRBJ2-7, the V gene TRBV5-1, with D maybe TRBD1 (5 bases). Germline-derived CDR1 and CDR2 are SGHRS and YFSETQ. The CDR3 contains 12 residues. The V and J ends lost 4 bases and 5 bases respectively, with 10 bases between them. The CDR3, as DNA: TGCGCCAGCAGCATCCAGGGCCACGAGCAGTACTTC. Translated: CASSIQGHEQYF.

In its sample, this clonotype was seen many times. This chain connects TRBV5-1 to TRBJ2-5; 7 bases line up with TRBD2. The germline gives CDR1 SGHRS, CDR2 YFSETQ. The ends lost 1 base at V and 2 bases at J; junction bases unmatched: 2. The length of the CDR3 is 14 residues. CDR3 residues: CASSLPAGQETQYF. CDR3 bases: TGCGCCAGCAGCTTGCCAGCGGGGCAAGAGACCCAGTACTTC.

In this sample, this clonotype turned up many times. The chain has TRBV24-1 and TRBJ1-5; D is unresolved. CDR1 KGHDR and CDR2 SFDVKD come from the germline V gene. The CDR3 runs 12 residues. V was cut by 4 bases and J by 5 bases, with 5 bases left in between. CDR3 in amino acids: CATSDQDQPQHF. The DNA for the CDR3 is TGTGCCACCAGTGACCAGGATCAGCCCCAGCATTTT.